Included here is one TCR beta chain sequence, with context. This sample was taken from a study of a mutant IDH1 vaccine in newly diagnosed glioma. As for the study in general: Prior therapy was radiotherapy, temozolomide, or both; most received both.

TCRdb's table, derived via immunoSEQ multiplex PCR, lists solely in-frame clones and lacks some. Here the sample spans approximately 52,000 clones, approximately 80% being singletons. Noted time point: baseline, week 1 (first vaccination visit). As for treatment: pre-vaccination baseline after standard-of-care therapy. The TCR sequence derives from a woman in her thirties or forties with glioma. This material consisted of PBMCs, taken from a glioma patient treated with radiotherapy, temozolomide or both.

CDR3 protein: CASTFPGTKANYGYTF. The CDR3 nucleotides are TGTGCCAGTACTTTCCCAGGGACTAAGGCTAACTATGGCTACACCTTC. The rearrangement joins TRBV19 to TRBJ1-2, with D tentatively TRBD1 (5 bases). Germline V gene data show CDR1 as LNHDA and CDR2 as SQIVND (reference sequence). The ends were cut back, 7 bases at V and 0 bases at J, with 18 bases in the middle. The CDR3 runs to 16 residues.